This TCR beta chain was retrieved from a study of PD-1 blockade in mismatch repair-deficient tumors. Study details: Patients had about 13 mismatch repair-deficient cancer types and were previously treated and progressing. The study's findings and limits: Tumor-resident clones, often absent from pretreatment blood, expanded after pembrolizumab and then contracted.

Three pembrolizumab responders had their TCRs sequenced. The CDR3 has 12 amino acids. This table comes from immunoSEQ multiplex PCR, and its TCRdb copy is limited to in-frame clones, with some not included. Of around 30,000 clones listed, around 80% are singletons. This clone has just a few counts. Its specificity is unknown. The sample was PBMCs, taken less than 7 weeks after starting pembrolizumab. This chain connects TRBV21-1 to TRBJ1-5; the table's D call TRBD1 went unverified against the DNA. TRBV21-1 is recorded as a pseudogene. This sequence originates from an adult with mismatch repair-deficient cancer. The CDR3 DNA is TGTGCCACAGATGGGGGCGCTGGGCCCCAGCATTTT. It codes for CATDGGAGPQHF.